This T cell receptor (beta chain) was captured in a study of technical replicates of blood from several donors. Sequenced by immunoSEQ multiplex PCR; TCRdb stores in-frame clones only, minus some. Of around 89,000 clones listed, about 94% were seen once; the top ten hold about 0.22%. The V gene's germline CDR1 is SGHRS and CDR2 YFSETQ. Losses at the gene ends were 7 bases for V and 2 bases for J; bases not matched to a gene: 7. The CDR3 loop spans 15 amino acids. Sequenced sample: T cells isolated from PBMCs. The rearrangement joins TRBV5-1 to TRBJ2-1; TRBD1 aligns across 9 bases. This sequence was found in a human donor in good health. This CDR3 reads CASLPGQGAYNEQFF. The CDR3 DNA follows: TGCGCCAGCTTGCCGGGACAGGGAGCCTACAATGAGCAGTTCTTC.